This section outlines one T cell receptor beta chain sequence together with its context. Trimming took 6 bases from V and 3 from J; bases not matched to a gene: 4. Germline V CDR1 and CDR2: MNHNS, SASEGT. This CDR3 is built from 14 residues. The PCR was carried out with 60 Vbeta primers and 13 Jbeta primers. Here immunoSEQ multiplex PCR was the method, and the copy in TCRdb shows in-frame clones only, minus some. The sample yields roughly 110,000 clones, roughly 83% seen once. The data originate from a study of cytomegalovirus exposure and HLA in healthy donors. The clonotype originates from a woman aged 18-35 years in good health and CMV-seropositive. This rearrangement joins TRBV6-1 to TRBJ1-3; TRBD1 aligns across 8 bases. Sequencing used PBMCs. CDR3 bases: TGTGCCAGCAGCACAGGGGGTCATGGAAACACCATATATTTT. This translates into CASSTGGHGNTIYF.